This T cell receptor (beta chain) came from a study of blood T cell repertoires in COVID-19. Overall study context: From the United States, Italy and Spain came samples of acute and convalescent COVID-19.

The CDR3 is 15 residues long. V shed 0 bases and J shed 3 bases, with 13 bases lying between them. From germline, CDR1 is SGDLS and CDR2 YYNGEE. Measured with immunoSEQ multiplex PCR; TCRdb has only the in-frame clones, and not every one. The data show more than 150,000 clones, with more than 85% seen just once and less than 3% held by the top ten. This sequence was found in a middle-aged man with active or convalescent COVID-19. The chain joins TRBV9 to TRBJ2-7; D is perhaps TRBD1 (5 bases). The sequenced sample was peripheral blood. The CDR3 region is CASSVGQAQGYEQYF. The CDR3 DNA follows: TGTGCCAGCAGCGTAGGCCAGGCTCAGGGCTACGAGCAGTACTTC.